The TCR beta chain described here comes from a study of cytotoxic CD8 clonotypes in ibrutinib-treated CLL. Overall study context: The group held 11 to 12 relapsed/refractory and about 15 treatment-naive patients, with 17 to 18 IGHV unmutated.

Study-wide findings and caveats: Ibrutinib response saw clonality rise, and progression saw it return toward baseline. Stable or contracted on treatment, public clonotypes were also uncommon.

This clone was detected a few times. Its antigen is still unknown. Assay used: immunoSEQ multiplex PCR; TCRdb lists only in-frame clones, some missing. The table shows about 140,000 clones, with 75% to 95% occurring only once. Germline CDR1 reads SEHNR; CDR2 reads FQNEAQ (reference sequence). V lost 2 bases and J lost 1, with 5 bases in between. The CDR3 is 14 amino acids. The sequence was collected from a human donor with chronic lymphocytic leukemia. Sequenced material: PBMCs, taken after 12 months of ibrutinib treatment. The chain is built from TRBV7-9 and TRBJ2-2, with D uncertain. The CDR3 spells CASSLLMNTGELFF. In DNA, the CDR3 is TGTGCCAGCAGCTTACTTATGAACACCGGGGAGCTGTTTTTT.